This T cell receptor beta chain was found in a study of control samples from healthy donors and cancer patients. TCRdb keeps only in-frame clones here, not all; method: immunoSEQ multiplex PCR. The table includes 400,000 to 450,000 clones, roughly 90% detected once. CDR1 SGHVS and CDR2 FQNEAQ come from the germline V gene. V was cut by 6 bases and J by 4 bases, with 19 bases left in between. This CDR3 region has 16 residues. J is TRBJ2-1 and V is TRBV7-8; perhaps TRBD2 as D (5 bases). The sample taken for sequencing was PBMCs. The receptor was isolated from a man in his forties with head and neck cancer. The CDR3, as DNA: TGTGCCAGCAGGTCCTCCTTTGGAGAGGGTTACAATGAGCAGTTCTTC. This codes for CASRSSFGEGYNEQFF.